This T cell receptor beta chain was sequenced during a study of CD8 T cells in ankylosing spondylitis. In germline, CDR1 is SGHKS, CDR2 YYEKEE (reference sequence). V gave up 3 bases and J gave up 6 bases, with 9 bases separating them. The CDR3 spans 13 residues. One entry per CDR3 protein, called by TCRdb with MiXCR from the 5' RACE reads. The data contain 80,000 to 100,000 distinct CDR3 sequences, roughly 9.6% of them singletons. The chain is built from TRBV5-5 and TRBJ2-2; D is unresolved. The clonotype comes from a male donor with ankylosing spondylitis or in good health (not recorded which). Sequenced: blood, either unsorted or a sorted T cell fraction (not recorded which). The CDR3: CASSYGWSGELFF. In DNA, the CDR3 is TGTGCCAGCAGCTACGGTTGGTCCGGGGAGCTGTTTTTT.